The 7 T cell receptor beta chains in this list originate from one sample, sequenced in a study of cytomegalovirus exposure and HLA in healthy donors. Researchers ran the PCR with 60 Vbeta and 13 Jbeta primers. The repertoire was sequenced with immunoSEQ multiplex PCR; TCRdb's copy has only in-frame clones and lacks some. The repertoire includes about 110,000 clones, around 80% of them detected once, and under 8% sits in the top ten. The sequenced sample consisted of PBMCs. All receptors come from a woman between 45 and 60 years old in good health and CMV-seropositive.

The chain recombines TRBV5-1 with TRBJ2-3; 14 nucleotides agree with TRBD2. J gave up 7 bases and V 5 bases, and 9 bases lay outside the gene matches. The V gene's germline CDR1 is SGHRS and CDR2 YFSETQ. This CDR3 has 16 amino acids. For the CDR3, the DNA is TGCGCCAGCAGTTCCGGACTAGCGGGGGGCCCCAATACGCAGTATTTT. This sequence encodes CASSSGLAGGPNTQYF.

The chain recombines TRBV7-2 with TRBJ1-1; 8 nucleotides align to TRBD1. V shed 2 bases, J shed 1 base, and the junction held 3 bases outside the gene matches. CDR1 and CDR2 (germline): SGHTA, FQGNSA. The CDR3 extends over 15 amino acids. As DNA, the CDR3 is TGTGCCAGCAGCTTAAAAGGGACAGGGAACACTGAAGCTTTCTTT. Its protein is CASSLKGTGNTEAFF.

J is TRBJ2-7 and V is TRBV6-5, with 7 bases lining up with TRBD2. CDR3 size: 16 residues. V trimming: 2 bases; J trimming: 3 bases; junction bases outside the gene matches: 10. Germline V lookup: CDR1 MNHEY, CDR2 SVGAGI. The DNA of the CDR3 is TGTGCCAGCAGTTACGGGGGGGGGAACTATGTCTACGAGCAGTACTTC. Protein product: CASSYGGGNYVYEQYF.

V usage is TRBV30 and J usage is TRBJ1-1; D remains unclear. The CDR3 has 11 residues. The germline gives CDR1 GTSNPN, CDR2 SVGIG (reference sequence). The V end was cut by 4 bases, the J end by 4 bases, with 7 bases between. The CDR3 region has the DNA TGTGCCTGGACTAGATTCACTGAAGCTTTCTTT. This sequence encodes CAWTRFTEAFF.

The chain carries TRBV5-8 and TRBJ1-6; 9 bases match TRBD1. This CDR3 comprises 17 residues. Germline loops: CDR1 SGHTS, CDR2 YDEGEE. Trimming took 4 bases from V and 8 from J; bases not matched to a gene: 13. CDR3 amino acids: CASSRSGTGNRYSPLHF. The CDR3 nucleotides are TGTGCCAGCAGCCGTTCCGGGACAGGGAATCGGTATTCACCCCTCCACTTT.

The V gene is TRBV28, the J gene TRBJ1-4; perhaps TRBD1 as D (6 bases). CDR3 size: 16 residues. Germline values: CDR1 MDHEN, CDR2 SYDVKM. Trimming took off 2 bases at V and 0 bases at J, with 10 bases between the two ends. The CDR3 region is CASSLRGAATNEKLFF. The CDR3 nucleotides read TGTGCCAGCAGTTTACGGGGGGCGGCAACTAATGAAAAACTGTTTTTT.

The chain is built from TRBV7-9 and TRBJ1-2, with D unclear. Germline CDR1 is SEHNR and CDR2 is FQNEAQ (reference sequence). V dropped 0 bases and J dropped 6 bases, with 5 bases sitting between them. The length of the CDR3 is 12 residues. The CDR3 bases are TGTGCCAGCAGCTTAGCGCGGGATGGCTACACCTTC. It is translated as CASSLARDGYTF.